This TCR beta chain originates from a study of a mutant IDH1 vaccine in newly diagnosed glioma. Whole-study findings and limits: Any relationship between pseudoprogression and changes in top peripheral T cell clonotypes seemed absent. Vaccine-induced responses were seen in 93.3% of patients, spanning several MHC alleles.

Specified time point: baseline, week 1 (first vaccination visit). Documented treatment: pre-vaccination baseline after standard-of-care therapy. The CDR3 extends over 12 amino acids. V was pared by 5 bases and J by 13 bases, with 14 bases between. In germline, CDR1 is KGHSH, CDR2 LQKENI. As for this clone: Antigen: not known.

Assay: immunoSEQ multiplex PCR; the TCRdb copy retains only in-frame clones and omits some. This sample has about 92,000 clones; around four fifths occur once, and the top ten carry around 7%. Sequenced material: PBMCs, taken from a glioma patient treated with radiotherapy, temozolomide or both. This receptor was taken from a woman aged 45-59 years with glioma. V and J are TRBV18 and TRBJ1-4; D is uncertain. Here the CDR3 reads CASSSNRDGLFF. CDR3 bases: TGTGCCAGCTCATCCAACAGAGACGGACTGTTTTTT.